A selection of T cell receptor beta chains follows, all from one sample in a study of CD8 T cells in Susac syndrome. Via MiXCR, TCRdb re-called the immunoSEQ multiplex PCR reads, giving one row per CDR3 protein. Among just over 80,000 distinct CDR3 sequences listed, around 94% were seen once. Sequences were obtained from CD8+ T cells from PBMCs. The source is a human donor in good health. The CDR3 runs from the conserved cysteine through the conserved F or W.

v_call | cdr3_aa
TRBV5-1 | CASSTGTGVRDEQYF
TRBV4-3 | CASSQGRRGSGYGYTF
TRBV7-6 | CASSLGPSMNYEQYF
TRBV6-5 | CASRNAQGETQYF
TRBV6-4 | CASSPLTGIPYNEQFF
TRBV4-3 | CASSQVWGVSEAFF
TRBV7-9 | CASSTAPSGGTDTQYF
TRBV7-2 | CASSPRATEAFF
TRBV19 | CASSMAGYAEAFF
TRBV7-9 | CASRSGTGWHEQFF
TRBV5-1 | CASSSGTGFNEKLFF
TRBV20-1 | CSALGLSSYEQYF
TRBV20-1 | CSATYGQGGTGELFF
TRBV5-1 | CASSLEHTNEKLFF
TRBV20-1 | CSARPTGHSNQPQHF
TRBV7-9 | CASIGSGETQYF
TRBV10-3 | CAISEPTPLGGRNEKLFF
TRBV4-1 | CASSEAGSDYNEQFF
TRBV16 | CASSQIEQGTSNEQFF
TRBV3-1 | CASSQDFGPSRVTQETQYF
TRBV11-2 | CASSYPREPGLAGVSQGNEQFF
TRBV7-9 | CASSPQGLGGQTQYF
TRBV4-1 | CASSQVGTGYQPQHF
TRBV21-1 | CASSNGGGSGTQYF
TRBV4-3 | CASSQEGGISYNEQFF
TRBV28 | CASSWGASGTTDTQYF
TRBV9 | CASSVGGLTGELFF
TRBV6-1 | CASSQTGELFF
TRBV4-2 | CASSPDIRGGDGYTF
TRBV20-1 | CSALSGADYEQYF
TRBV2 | CASSTNQPQHF
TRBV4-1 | CASSQGQGFETQYF
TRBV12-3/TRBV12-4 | CASSLASGSNEQFF
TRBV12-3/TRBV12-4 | CASSPITGGEGYTF
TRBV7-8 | CASSDGWVEQFF
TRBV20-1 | CSARDQRGSSYNEQFF
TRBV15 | CATSRRVDPAGPRGGYTF
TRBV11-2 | CASSLDQGPYEQYF
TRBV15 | CATSRNLGGETQYF
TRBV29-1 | CSVEDLGTGNTEVFF
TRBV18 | CASSPRDREKLFF
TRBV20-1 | CSARDSAPIPGQGFGQYF
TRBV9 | CASSVAEASYEQYF
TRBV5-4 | CASRSGTYTGELFF
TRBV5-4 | CASSLGQGDGYTF
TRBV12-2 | CASRPRVVGDTGELFF
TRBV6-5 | CASSPTSGDYNEQFF
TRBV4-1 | CASSQGLEIAKNIQYF
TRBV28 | CASSPLAGGARETQYF
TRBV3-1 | CASSQEGGLQSSYNEQFF
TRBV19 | CASSTTGTGGYTF
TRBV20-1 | CSAPGGGSYNEQFF
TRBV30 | CAWRGTTGELFF